This T cell receptor (beta chain) stems from a study of Ad26.COV2.S vaccination and SARS-CoV-2 variants. Study summary: COV1001, an Ad26.COV2.S trial, supplied this vaccine-arm donor. Intramuscularly, Ad26.COV2.S was given either once or twice, 56 days apart.

Produced via immunoSEQ multiplex PCR; TCRdb's table is partial and in-frame only. The table includes 430,000 or so clones, 90% detected once. Regarding this clone: Its antigen is not known.

Germline V gene sequence: CDR1 LGHDT, CDR2 YNNKEL (reference sequence). This CDR3 has 14 residues. V was pared by 4 bases and J by 5 bases, with 5 bases of the junction left unmatched. Treatment denoted: 19 received Ad26.COV2.S at low or high dose, single or two shots; 5 received placebo; per-sample allocation not given. Sampling was performed 63 days after the first vaccine or placebo injection. General study results and limits: Quantification of TCR breadth and depth may have yielded underestimates of total T cell responses.

The sample in question was peripheral blood, obtained in a trial of Ad26.COV2.S vaccine versus placebo. The receptor comes from a person aged 18-65 years who received the Ad26.COV2.S COVID-19 vaccine or a placebo. The chain couples TRBV3-1 (or the pseudogene TRBV3-2) to TRBJ2-1, with TRBD2 matching over 7 bases. CDR3 bases: TGTGCCAGCAGCCTAAGCGGGGCCAACAATGAGCAGTTCTTC. Translation: CASSLSGANNEQFF.